This TCR beta chain is from a study of blood T cell repertoires in COVID-19. The wider study: Italy, Spain and the United States were the sources of the convalescent and acute COVID-19 samples. Nucleic acid was either cDNA or gDNA, and it came from T cells, B-cell-depleted T cells, or PBMCs.

Of note for this clone: Sequence at one end of the junction differs from germline and may be a read error.

As originally analysed: Scientists estimated how many nucleated cells there were by amplifying reference gene primers. Assay used: immunoSEQ multiplex PCR; TCRdb lists only in-frame clones, some missing. V and J calls and clone size come straight from that table; D and trimming were deduced from the DNA. The sample contains about 250,000 clones, about nine tenths of which appear only once. The CDR3 spans 10 residues. Germline-derived CDR1 and CDR2 are LGHDT and YNNKEL (reference sequence). V usage is TRBV3-1 (or the pseudogene TRBV3-2) and J usage is TRBJ2-1, with D unresolved. This sequence originates from a woman aged 55-70 years who had recovered from COVID-19. What was sequenced was peripheral blood. CDR3 bases: TGTGCCAGCAGCCAAGGAGATATCATCTTC. This translates into CASSQGDIIF.